The rows below give T cell receptor beta chains drawn from one sample of a study of T-cell reconstitution after alpha-beta-depleted transplantation in children. A single record per CDR3 protein comes from TCRdb applying MiXCR to the PCR reads. Of about 300,000 distinct CDR3 sequences listed, about 9.5% are singletons. The input for sequencing was PBMCs, taken before TCRalphabeta/CD19-depleted stem cell transplant. The receptor source for this set is a boy younger than two with acute myeloid leukemia, due to receive a stem cell transplant. The CDR3 runs from the conserved cysteine through the conserved F or W. The D gene is left open where the match is weak. Only some rows state a clone size, as once, few, many or a class for expanded clones.

cdr3_nt	cdr3_aa	v_call	clone_size	j_call	d_call
TGTGCCAGCAGTTTAAGCCGGGACACCTTCCCGGGGGGACTGTTTTTT	CASSLSRDTFPGGLFF	TRBV12-3/TRBV12-4	many	TRBJ1-4	.
TGTGCCAGCAGCCAGACTAGGGGGGAGACCCAGTACTTC	CASSQTRGETQYF	TRBV7-3	.	TRBJ2-5	.
TGTGCCAGCAGCTTAGTATTTCTTGTTTCCTACGAGCAGTACTTC	CASSLVFLVSYEQYF	TRBV7-2	many	TRBJ2-7	.
TGCAGCGTTGAAGATGGGGTCGGGTCGGGGAATACTGAAGCTTTCTTT	CSVEDGVGSGNTEAFF	TRBV29-1	.	TRBJ1-1	.
TGTGCTAGTGGTTTGGGGATCTGGTCTGGGCGAGCCTTAGAGACCCAGTACTTC	CASGLGIWSGRALETQYF	TRBV12-5	.	TRBJ2-5	.
TGCAGCGTTGAAGAGACCAAAGATGAGCAGTTCTTC	CSVEETKDEQFF	TRBV29-1	many	TRBJ2-1	.
TGCAGTGCTAGTTGGCAGGGGGCGCGGAATGAGCAGTTCTTC	CSASWQGARNEQFF	TRBV20-1	few	TRBJ2-1	TRBD1
TGTGCCAGCAGCCAAGTGGTAGCGGGGGGGAGCTCCTACAATGAGCAGTTCTTC	CASSQVVAGGSSYNEQFF	TRBV4-2	many	TRBJ2-1	TRBD2
TGTGCCAGCAGTCTCACGGTCCTTAGCAAAAACATTCAGTACTTC	CASSLTVLSKNIQYF	TRBV12-3/TRBV12-4	few	TRBJ2-4	.
TGCGCCAGCAGCCAAGATCGGGCAGCTACCTACGAGCAGTACTTC	CASSQDRAATYEQYF	TRBV4-3	many	TRBJ2-7	.